The TCR beta chain under discussion was sequenced for a study of liver allograft versus peripheral blood T cells. Study-level background: The authors compared T cell receptor repertoires in transplanted livers with recipients' peripheral blood repertoires.

Trimming cost V 6 bases and J 4 bases, with 15 bases left between them. Per germline, CDR1 MNHEY and CDR2 SVGAGI. This CDR3 has 14 residues. This clonotype is medium-sized. MiXCR, applied by TCRdb to the reads, yields one record per CDR3 protein. Of 6,600 or so distinct CDR3 sequences listed, roughly 17% are singletons. The genes are TRBV6-5 and TRBJ1-2, with unresolved D. This clonotype was sampled from a human patient who had a liver transplant. Some T cells may possibly be graft donor cells. CDR3 coding DNA: TGTGCCAGCAGGCGGACCTCGACGGCCTATGGCTACACCTTC. Translation gives CASRRTSTAYGYTF.